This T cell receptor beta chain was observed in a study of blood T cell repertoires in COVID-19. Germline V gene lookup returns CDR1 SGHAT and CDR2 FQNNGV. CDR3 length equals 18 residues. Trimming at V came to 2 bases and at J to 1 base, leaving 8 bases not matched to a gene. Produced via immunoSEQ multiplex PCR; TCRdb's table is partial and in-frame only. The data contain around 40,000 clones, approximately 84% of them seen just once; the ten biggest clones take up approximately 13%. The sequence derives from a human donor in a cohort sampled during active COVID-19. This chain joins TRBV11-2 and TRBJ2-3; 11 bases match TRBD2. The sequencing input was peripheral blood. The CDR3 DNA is TGTGCCAGCAGCTTAAGGGCTAGCGGGGGGCTAGGCACAGATACGCAGTATTTT. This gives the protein CASSLRASGGLGTDTQYF.